This TCR beta chain was recovered during a study of CD8+ T cells in alopecia areata. Study outcomes and limitations: TCR sharing was clearer in mice than between patients, perhaps partly owing to patient HLA diversity. Normal scalp showed lower clonality than lesional scalp, especially alopecia totalis/universalis.

Reverse transcribed after extraction, RNA yielded cDNA as the sequencing template. Profiling relied on immunoSEQ multiplex PCR, and the TCRdb table lists in-frame clones only, not all of them. The table includes 95,000 to 110,000 clones, approximately 52% detected once. The authors sorted CD4+ and CD8+ T cells from PBMCs. This clone was observed a few times. Its specificity is not known. Trimming took 8 bases from V and 1 from J, leaving 14 bases between them. The CDR3 is 14 residues long. Germline values: CDR1 MNHNY, CDR2 SVGAGI (reference sequence). The V call is TRBV6-6, the J call TRBJ1-1; D perhaps matches TRBD1 (5 bases). Specimen: CD4+ T cells sorted from blood. The clonotype originates from a human donor in good health. The CDR3 nucleotides are TGTGCCAGCTCAACAGGACGAAGGAACACTGAAGCTTTCTTT. Its translation is CASSTGRRNTEAFF.